These 28 T cell receptor beta chains were sequenced from one sample in a study of blood T cell repertoires in COVID-19. Here immunoSEQ multiplex PCR was the method, and the copy in TCRdb shows in-frame clones only, minus some. This table holds just over 300,000 clones, 80% to 90% found once. The sequencing input was PBMCs or T cells enriched from blood (not recorded which). The receptor source for this set is a man under 40 who had recovered from COVID-19.

This chain uses TRBV9 with TRBJ2-1; 8 bases agree with TRBD1. Germline CDR1 is SGDLS and CDR2 is YYNGEE. After removal of 4 bases from V and 6 bases from J, the junction contained 9 bases not matched to a gene. The CDR3 length is 15 residues. The CDR3 is CASSPPDRGFNEQFF. The DNA of the CDR3 is TGTGCCAGCAGCCCCCCTGACAGGGGTTTCAATGAGCAGTTCTTC.

V and J are TRBV27 and TRBJ2-7; 8 bases align to TRBD1. V trimming: 1 base; J trimming: 0 bases; junction bases outside the gene matches: 5. The CDR3 sequence is 16 residues long. Germline loops: CDR1 MNHEY, CDR2 SMNVEV (reference sequence). CDR3 nucleotide sequence: TGTGCCAGCAGTTTATGGGGACAGGTACCCTCCTACGAGCAGTACTTC. Translating gives CASSLWGQVPSYEQYF.

CDR3 in amino acids: CASSSDSSNQPQHF. CDR3 bases: TGTGCCAGCAGTTCCGACAGCAGCAATCAGCCCCAGCATTTT. The chain carries TRBV27 and TRBJ1-5, with D possibly matching TRBD1 (5 bases). There are 14 residues in the CDR3. V shed 4 bases and J shed 1 base, with 8 bases lying between them. Per germline, CDR1 MNHEY and CDR2 SMNVEV (reference sequence).

V is TRBV9 and J is TRBJ1-3; TRBD1 is a possible D gene (6 bases). The V gene's germline CDR1 is SGDLS and CDR2 YYNGEE. The length of the CDR3 is 16 residues. Trimming took 1 base from V and 3 from J, leaving 14 bases between them. In DNA, the CDR3 is TGTGCCAGCAGCGTATCCCCAGGGGTCGGTGGAAACACCATATATTTT. Translation gives CASSVSPGVGGNTIYF.

The chain joins TRBV5-1 to TRBJ2-7; 7 bases map to TRBD1. V trimming: 4 bases; J trimming: 3 bases; junction bases outside the gene matches: 7. From germline, CDR1 is SGHRS and CDR2 YFSETQ. The CDR3 consists of 14 residues. The chain's CDR3 is CASSLSTGYYEQYF. In DNA, the CDR3 is TGCGCCAGCAGCCTGTCGACAGGGTACTACGAGCAGTACTTC.

The CDR3 DNA follows: TGTGCCAGCAGCTGGGGACAGGGAACTGAAGCTTTCTTT. It encodes CASSWGQGTEAFF. The chain links TRBV5-5 to TRBJ1-1; 9 nucleotides agree with TRBD1. After removal of 3 bases from V and 5 bases from J, the junction contained 2 bases not matched to a gene. CDR3 length equals 13 residues. Germline V lookup: CDR1 SGHKS, CDR2 YYEKEE (reference sequence).

V gene TRBV30 combines with J gene TRBJ1-2; TRBD1 matches at 10 bases. Trimming took 4 bases from V and 8 from J; bases not matched to a gene: 10. The CDR3 is 14 residues long. CDR1 and CDR2 (germline): GTSNPN, SVGIG (reference sequence). CDR3 nucleotides: TGTGCCTGGACCAAACTGACAGGGGGCTTCGGCTACACCTTC. Protein product: CAWTKLTGGFGYTF. Together with reference TRBV30 and TRBJ1-2, the CDR3 gives the full variable domain: SQTIHQWPATLVQPVGSPLSLECTVEGTSNPNLYWYRQAAGRGLQLLFYSVGIGQISSEVPQNLSASRPQDRQFILSSKKLLLSDSGFYLCAWTKLTGGFGYTFGSGTRLTVV.

CDR3 in DNA: TGTGCCTCCTCGGGATCTTCCTACGAGCAGTACTTC. Its translation: CASSGSSYEQYF. The chain uses TRBV6-5 and TRBJ2-7; D may be TRBD2 (5 bases). There are 12 residues in the CDR3. Per the germline V gene, CDR1 is MNHEY and CDR2 is SVGAGI. V dropped 11 bases and J dropped 1 base, with 12 bases sitting between them.

The J gene is TRBJ2-5, the V gene TRBV5-1, with D perhaps matching TRBD1 (5 bases). V was pared by 4 bases and J by 2 bases, with 15 bases between. Looked up from germline, CDR1 is SGHRS and CDR2 is YFSETQ. The CDR3 is 15 residues long. This chain's CDR3 is CASSGQGNSQETQYF. The DNA for the CDR3 is TGCGCCAGCAGCGGTCAGGGAAATTCACAAGAGACCCAGTACTTC.

The V gene is TRBV5-5, the J gene TRBJ1-1; TRBD1 might be the D (5 bases). V was pared by 7 bases and J by 0 bases, with 13 bases between. Looked up from germline, CDR1 is SGHKS and CDR2 is YYEKEE (reference sequence). The CDR3 is made up of 14 amino acids. In nucleotides, the CDR3 is TGTGCCAGCCAGAGACAGACCTTGAACACTGAAGCTTTCTTT. It specifies CASQRQTLNTEAFF.

The chain is built from TRBV14 and TRBJ1-5; the match to TRBD1 covers 7 bases. The CDR3 covers 14 residues. Trimming took 4 bases from V and 4 from J; bases not matched to a gene: 4. Germline V lookup: CDR1 SGHDN, CDR2 FVKESK. The CDR3 protein is CASSRGTANQPQHF. For the CDR3, the DNA is TGTGCCAGCAGCCGGGGGACAGCTAATCAGCCCCAGCATTTT.

V and J are TRBV4-3 and TRBJ1-6, with D unclear. Germline V CDR1 and CDR2: LGHNA, YSLEER. This CDR3 is 13 amino acids long. The ends were cut back, 0 bases at V and 8 bases at J, with 5 bases in the middle. CDR3 region: CASSQDPDSPLHF. The DNA of the CDR3 is TGCGCCAGCAGCCAAGACCCCGATTCACCCCTCCACTTT.

The rearrangement joins TRBV4-3 to TRBJ1-4, with D possibly TRBD1 on 5 matching bases. The CDR3 covers 15 residues. From germline, CDR1 is LGHNA and CDR2 YSLEER. V shed 1 base and J shed 7 bases, with 13 bases lying between them. The CDR3 DNA reads as TGCGCCAGCAGCCAAGCCAGGGATGTAGGTGAAAAACTGTTTTTT. Translated: CASSQARDVGEKLFF.

The chain couples TRBV6-5 to TRBJ1-5; TRBD1 is a possible D gene (5 bases). V lost 8 bases to trimming and J lost 6 bases, with 20 bases between them. CDR3 length: 15 amino acids. Germline V gives CDR1 MNHEY, CDR2 SVGAGI. CDR3 coding DNA: TGTGCCAGCTTGATTTGGCAGGGAGGCCGTCAGCCCCAGCATTTT. Translated: CASLIWQGGRQPQHF.

This clone was seen a handful of times. The V call is TRBV4-3, the J call TRBJ1-6; weak D call: TRBD1 (6 bases). Germline V gene sequence: CDR1 LGHNA, CDR2 YSLEER. Trimming shortened V by 0 bases and J by 9 bases, and 15 bases separated the two germline ends. CDR3 length: 16 amino acids. CDR3 DNA sequence: TGCGCCAGCAGCCAAGAAGGAGGACTAGGGGGTTCACCCCTCCACTTT. Its translation: CASSQEGGLGGSPLHF.

V is TRBV7-9 and J is TRBJ1-2, with 8 positions matching TRBD1. Per germline, CDR1 SEHNR and CDR2 FQNEAQ (reference sequence). J gave up 3 bases and V 5 bases, and 5 bases lay outside the gene matches. There are 14 residues in the CDR3. CDR3 DNA: TGTGCCAGCAGCCGTGGACAGGGCGACTATGGCTACACCTTC. As protein: CASSRGQGDYGYTF.

The chain links TRBV27 to TRBJ1-6; a possible D gene is TRBD1 (6 bases). The germline V gene encodes CDR1 MNHEY and CDR2 SMNVEV (reference sequence). The CDR3 spans 18 residues. V lost 1 base to trimming and J lost 0 bases, with 13 bases between them. CDR3 coding DNA: TGTGCCAGCAGTTTATTGGGGACACAGAGCTCCTATAATTCACCCCTCCACTTT. Translated: CASSLLGTQSSYNSPLHF.

The chain combines TRBV2 with TRBJ1-1; no firm D call. The ends were cut back, 5 bases at V and 0 bases at J, with 7 bases in the middle. CDR1 is SNHLY and CDR2 is FYNNEI in the germline V gene. This CDR3 is built from 13 residues. This chain's CDR3 is CASSRDVNTEAFF. In DNA form, the CDR3 reads TGTGCCAGCAGTCGGGATGTGAACACTGAAGCTTTCTTT.

This rearrangement joins TRBV5-6 to TRBJ2-7; 7 bases line up with TRBD2. V shed 1 base, J shed 0 bases, and the junction held 4 bases outside the gene matches. The CDR3 covers 15 residues. Germline lookup yields CDR1 SGHDT and CDR2 YYEEEE. CDR3 residues: CASSLQRGSSYEQYF. Here the CDR3 DNA reads TGTGCCAGCAGCTTGCAGCGGGGAAGCTCCTACGAGCAGTACTTC.

The chain is built from TRBV5-6 and TRBJ2-1; 7 bases align to TRBD1. CDR1 is SGHDT, CDR2 YYEEEE, per germline. The junction had 3 bases not matched to a gene; V was cut back by 2 bases and J by 10 bases. The length of the CDR3 is 12 residues. CDR3 sequence (DNA): TGTGCCAGCAGCTTATGGACAGGAGAGCAGTTCTTC. It is translated as CASSLWTGEQFF.

In DNA, the CDR3 is TGTGCCAGTAGTTGGGGGGGGACGCTCGACACCGGGGAGCTGTTTTTT. It translates to CASSWGGTLDTGELFF. The chain has TRBV19 and TRBJ2-2; 7 nucleotides agree with TRBD2. Germline loops: CDR1 LNHDA, CDR2 SQIVND (reference sequence). V dropped 5 bases and J dropped 3; count of bases not matched to a gene: 9. The CDR3 is 16 residues long.

CDR3 protein: CASMDSMSPLHF. CDR3 nucleotides: TGTGCCAGCATGGACAGTATGTCACCCCTCCACTTT. The V and J genes are TRBV2 and TRBJ1-6, with D possibly matching TRBD1 (6 bases). CDR1 and CDR2 from the germline V gene are SNHLY and FYNNEI. V dropped 7 bases and J dropped 10 bases, with 11 bases sitting between them. The CDR3 is made up of 12 amino acids.

The V and J genes are TRBV10-3 and TRBJ2-2; 8 bases map to TRBD1. In germline, CDR1 is ENHRY, CDR2 SYGVKD. The CDR3 is 18 amino acids. Unmatched junction bases numbered 12, after V lost 4 bases and J lost 2 bases. The CDR3 sequence is CAISGTGRTGLNTGELFF. In nucleotides, the CDR3 is TGTGCCATCAGTGGGACAGGGAGGACTGGACTTAACACCGGGGAGCTGTTTTTT.

V is TRBV7-6 and J is TRBJ2-2; possible D gene TRBD1, 5 bases. The V and J ends lost 3 bases and 0 bases respectively, with 11 bases between them. The CDR3 is 16 residues long. Per the germline V gene, CDR1 is SGHVS and CDR2 is FNYEAQ. The CDR3 DNA reads TGTGCCAGCAGCTTCGACAGCCATACGAACACCGGGGAGCTGTTTTTT. Its protein product is CASSFDSHTNTGELFF.

The V and J genes are TRBV9 and TRBJ2-2; 7 bases match TRBD2. V was clipped by 4 bases and J by 7 bases; unmatched bases: 10. From germline, CDR1 is SGDLS and CDR2 YYNGEE. The length of the CDR3 is 15 residues. The CDR3 is CASSLDGRGGGELFF. CDR3 DNA: TGTGCCAGCAGCCTCGATGGACGCGGGGGCGGGGAGCTGTTTTTT.

The J gene is TRBJ1-2, the V gene TRBV18; weak D call: TRBD1 (5 bases). This CDR3 has 14 amino acids. The V end lost 3 bases, the J end lost 3 bases, and 11 bases lay between the germline ends. Germline V gene lookup returns CDR1 KGHSH and CDR2 LQKENI. CDR3 protein: CASSPGGTDYGYTF. The CDR3 region has the DNA TGTGCCAGCTCACCGGGGGGGACGGACTATGGCTACACCTTC.

The V call is TRBV10-3, the J call TRBJ1-2; 8 positions match TRBD1. CDR1 ENHRY and CDR2 SYGVKD come from the germline V gene. This CDR3 is built from 13 residues. The ends lost 6 bases at V and 2 bases at J; junction bases unmatched: 2. CDR3 loop: CAISRGQNYGYTF. CDR3 DNA sequence: TGTGCCATCAGCAGGGGGCAGAACTATGGCTACACCTTC.

The chain has TRBV20-1 and TRBJ1-1, with D possibly being TRBD1 (5 bases). CDR3 length equals 13 residues. Trimming removed 3 bases from V and 1 base from J, with 9 bases in between. The germline V gene has CDR1 DFQATT and CDR2 SNEGSKA (reference sequence). This CDR3 is CSASRQGNTEAFF. CDR3 bases: TGCAGTGCTAGTAGGCAGGGGAACACTGAAGCTTTCTTT.